The clone carrying this T cell receptor (beta chain) came up many times. Its target is unknown. The time point: sample taken at primary tumor resection. The data belong to a study of spatial heterogeneity in lung cancer. MiXCR, run by TCRdb on the 5' RACE reads, gives a single entry per CDR3 protein. Of 20,000 to 25,000 distinct CDR3 sequences in the sample, 15% were seen once. Overall study findings and caveats: For expanded intratumoral alpha and beta TCRs, counts tracked tumor mutation counts.

With 7 bases removed from V and 5 bases from J, the gap between germline ends came to 8 bases. This CDR3 is built from 10 residues. CDR1 is SQVTM and CDR2 is ANQGSEA in the germline V gene. This sequence was found in a female donor with early-stage non-small cell lung cancer. The V call is TRBV29-1, the J call TRBJ2-5; unclear D gene. The sequencing here drew on lung tumor tissue, taken at surgery. The CDR3 loop reads CSGSMETQYF. DNA of the CDR3: TGCAGCGGGTCTATGGAGACCCAGTACTTC.